The clone carrying this T cell receptor (beta chain) was seen ten or more times. What it recognizes is unknown. The sample belongs to a study of T-cell memory formation after mild COVID-19. Study in general: Largely donor-specific TCR clusters were found. Broader study findings: CD4/CD8 balance characterized clones contracting day 15 to 85, and CD4+ skew characterized later expanders. Memory cells collected pre-infection included some clones that later responded, suggesting cross-reactive memory joined.

Constant-segment-primed 5'RACE gave TCR alpha and TCR beta cDNA libraries with sample barcodes and UMIs. TCRdb analysed the 5' RACE reads with MiXCR anew, one entry per CDR3 protein. This sample yields roughly 510,000 distinct CDR3 sequences, of which 15% to 20% are seen a single time; less than 10% belongs to the top ten. The sample comprised PBMCs or a T cell subset sorted from them (not recorded which). This clonotype was sampled from an adult woman who had mild COVID-19 (a few samples of this study predate the infection). Cell type and time point are not known.

CDR3 sequence: CATSASGTSEETQYF. The CDR3, as DNA: TGTGCCACCAGTGCCTCGGGGACTAGCGAAGAGACCCAGTACTTC. J is TRBJ2-5 and V is TRBV24-1; TRBD2 matches 10 bases. The CDR3 is made up of 15 amino acids. Germline V gene data show CDR1 as KGHDR and CDR2 as SFDVKD. J gave up 3 bases and V 5 bases, and 5 bases lay outside the gene matches.